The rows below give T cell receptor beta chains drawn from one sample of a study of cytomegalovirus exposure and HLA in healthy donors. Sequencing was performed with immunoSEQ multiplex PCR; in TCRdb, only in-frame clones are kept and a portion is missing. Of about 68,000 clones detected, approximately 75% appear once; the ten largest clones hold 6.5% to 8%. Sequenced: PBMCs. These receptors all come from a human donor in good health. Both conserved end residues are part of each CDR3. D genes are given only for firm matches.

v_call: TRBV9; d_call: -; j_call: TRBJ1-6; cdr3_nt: TGTGCCAGCAGTATACAGCAACAGAATTCACCCCTCCACTTT; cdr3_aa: CASSIQQQNSPLHF
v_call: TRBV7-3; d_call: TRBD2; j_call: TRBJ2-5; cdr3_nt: TGTGCCAGCACCCGTGGGGAGGGAGAGACCCAGTACTTC; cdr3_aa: CASTRGEGETQYF
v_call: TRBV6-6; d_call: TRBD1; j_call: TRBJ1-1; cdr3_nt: TGTGCCAGCAGTCAGGGGGCGTCAAACACTGAAGCTTTCTTT; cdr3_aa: CASSQGASNTEAFF
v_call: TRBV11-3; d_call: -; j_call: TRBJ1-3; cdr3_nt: TGTGCCAGCAGCTTGGGTGGTTCGAGACAAGGAAACACCATATATTTT; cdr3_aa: CASSLGGSRQGNTIYF
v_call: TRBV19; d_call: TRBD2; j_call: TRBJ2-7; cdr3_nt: TGTGCCAGTAGTACCCCTCGGGTAGCGGGCGGCTACGAGCAGTACTTC; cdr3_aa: CASSTPRVAGGYEQYF
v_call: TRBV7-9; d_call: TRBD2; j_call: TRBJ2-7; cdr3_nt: TGTGCCAGCAGCTCCGGGACTAACCTATACGAGCAGTACTTC; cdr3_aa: CASSSGTNLYEQYF
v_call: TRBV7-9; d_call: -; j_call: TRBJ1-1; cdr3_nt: TGTGCCAGCAGCTTAGACAGGGACCCGGGGACTGAAGCTTTCTTT; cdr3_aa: CASSLDRDPGTEAFF
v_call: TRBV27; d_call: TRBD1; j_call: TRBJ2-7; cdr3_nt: TGTGCCAGCAGTCGGGACAGGGGGAGCGACTACGAGCAGTACTTC; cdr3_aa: CASSRDRGSDYEQYF
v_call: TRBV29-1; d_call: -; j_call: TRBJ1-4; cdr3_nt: TGCAGCGTTGAAGTGGGTAGGGGTGAAAAACTGTTTTTT; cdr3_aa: CSVEVGRGEKLFF
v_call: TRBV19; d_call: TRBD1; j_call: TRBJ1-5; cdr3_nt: TGTGCCAGTTCCGACAGGGGGCCTGGTCAGCCCCAGCATTTT; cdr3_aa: CASSDRGPGQPQHF
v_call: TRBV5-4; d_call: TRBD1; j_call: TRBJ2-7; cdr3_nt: TGTGCCAGCAGCTACAGGGGGGCCTCCTACGAGCAGTACTTC; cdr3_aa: CASSYRGASYEQYF
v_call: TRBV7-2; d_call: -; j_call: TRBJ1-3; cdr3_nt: TGTGCCAGCAGCTTACAGGGTGGTGGAAACACCATATATTTT; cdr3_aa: CASSLQGGGNTIYF
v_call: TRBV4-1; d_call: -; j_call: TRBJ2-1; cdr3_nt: TGCGCCAGCAGCCAAGAATCGCCGAGCTCCTACAATGAGCAGTTCTTC; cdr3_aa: CASSQESPSSYNEQFF
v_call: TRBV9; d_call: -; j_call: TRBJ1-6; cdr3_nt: TGTGCCAGCAGCCCGGCGGGGACGGAAAATTCACCCCTCCACTTT; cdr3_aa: CASSPAGTENSPLHF